The entry below describes one TCR beta chain. The CDR3 consists of 13 residues. Trimming took off 0 bases at V and 6 bases at J, with 5 bases between the two ends. CDR1 and CDR2 (germline): LGHNA, YNFKEQ. This specimen belongs to a study of blood T cell repertoires in COVID-19. Study-wide background: From the United States, Italy and Spain came samples of acute and convalescent COVID-19. T cells, B-cell-depleted T cells, or PBMCs provided the cDNA or gDNA that served as material.

Generated by immunoSEQ multiplex PCR, the TCRdb table keeps only in-frame clones and is missing some. The sample holds about 10,000 clones, roughly 87% seen once. J is TRBJ2-2 and V is TRBV4-2; D remains ambiguous. This TCR derives from a human donor in a cohort sampled during active COVID-19. Specimen: peripheral blood. For the CDR3, the DNA is TGTGCCAGCAGCCAAGATTCGTCCGGGGAGCTGTTTTTT. This sequence encodes CASSQDSSGELFF.